This paragraph covers one TCR beta chain sequence. This sample stems from a study of blood T cell repertoires in COVID-19. Study summary: Nucleic acid was either cDNA or gDNA, and it came from T cells, B-cell-depleted T cells, or PBMCs.

Assay: immunoSEQ multiplex PCR; the TCRdb copy retains only in-frame clones and omits some. The sample includes 170,000 or so clones, more than 75% seen only once; the top ten take around 2.7%. This TCR was recovered from a man between 40 and 49 years old with active or convalescent COVID-19. Sequenced: peripheral blood.

CDR3: CASSSPGQGYEQYF. The CDR3 region has the DNA TGTGCCAGCAGCTCCCCGGGACAGGGCTACGAGCAGTACTTC. This chain joins TRBV7-8 and TRBJ2-7; 9 positions agree with TRBD1. Unmatched junction bases numbered 4, after V lost 4 bases and J lost 3 bases. CDR1 and CDR2 (germline): SGHVS, FQNEAQ. CDR3 size: 14 residues.